Included here is one T cell receptor (beta chain) sequence, with context. Its antigen is currently unknown. CDR1 is MNHNS, CDR2 SASEGT, per germline. The CDR3 covers 14 residues. Germline trimming cut 6 bases from V and 2 bases from J; bases unmatched to any gene: 4. Assay used: immunoSEQ multiplex PCR; TCRdb lists only in-frame clones, some missing. The data show some 130,000 clones, about 88% seen once. This sample stems from a study of cytomegalovirus exposure and HLA in healthy donors. Study outcomes and limitations: Researchers counted over 150 TCR beta chains as cytomegalovirus-associated. The classifier reportedly diagnosed cytomegalovirus status with high specificity and sensitivity. Most TCR sequences proved rare, with some public TCRs found in many donors.

From the 120-subject validation cohort, which was separate from the roughly 670-subject first cohort, the donors were drawn. The sequence was obtained from a man aged 25 to 45 in good health and CMV-seronegative. Sample: PBMCs. The chain links TRBV6-1 to TRBJ1-5; 7 bases line up with TRBD1. The DNA of the CDR3 is TGTGCCAGCAGGACAGGGATTGGCAATCAGCCCCAGCATTTT. Amino acid sequence: CASRTGIGNQPQHF.